Listed here are 9 T cell receptor beta chains from one sample, sequenced in a study of blood T cell repertoires in COVID-19 (dated by TCRdb to about 2020). Library prep was done by the immunoSEQ multiplex PCR assay. This is the immuneACCESS table as TCRdb keeps it, with only in-frame sequences that have V and J called. A part of the clones is gone; compared with another copy, unresolved V genes explain less than half, and the rest is unexplained. The sample table lists some 99,000 clones, 75% to 85% of them with a count of one. The ten biggest clones cover around 22% of the sample. Sequencing used peripheral blood. All receptors come from a man in his 70s with acute or convalescent COVID-19.

The V call is TRBV10-3, the J call TRBJ2-1; 8 bases match TRBD2. Germline V gives CDR1 ENHRY, CDR2 SYGVKD. Trimming at V came to 10 bases and at J to 0 bases, leaving 2 bases not matched to a gene. This CDR3 has 13 residues. The CDR3 reads CASSGTSYNEQFF. CDR3 bases: TGTGCCAGTAGCGGGACCTCCTACAATGAGCAGTTCTTC.

This clone was found many times. This chain uses TRBV29-1 with TRBJ2-7, with 14 bases fitting TRBD2. The V gene's germline CDR1 is SQVTM and CDR2 ANQGSEA. With V trimmed by 6 bases and J by 9 bases, 10 bases remained unmatched. The CDR3 contains 14 residues. The CDR3: CSVETSGRAHGQYF. The CDR3 region has the DNA TGCAGCGTGGAGACTAGCGGGAGGGCCCATGGGCAGTACTTC.

The chain combines TRBV27 with TRBJ1-2, with a possible D match to TRBD1 (6 bases). The CDR3 is 13 residues long. Germline V gene sequence: CDR1 MNHEY, CDR2 SMNVEV (reference sequence). V lost 3 bases, J lost 5 bases, and 10 bases lay in between. CDR3 sequence reads: CASSFRQGYGYTF. The DNA for the CDR3 is TGTGCCAGCAGTTTTCGGCAGGGGTATGGCTACACCTTC.

The rearrangement joins TRBV7-2 to TRBJ1-1, with 8 bases lining up with TRBD1. In germline, CDR1 is SGHTA, CDR2 FQGNSA. Trimming took 2 bases from V and 13 from J; bases not matched to a gene: 12. The length of the CDR3 is 14 residues. The CDR3 bases are TGTGCCAGCAGCTTACTATGGACAGGGAGCATAGTTTTCTTT. It specifies CASSLLWTGSIVFF. Variable domain in full (rest from reference TRBV7-2 and TRBJ1-1): GAGVSQSPSNKVTEKGKDVELRCDPISGHTALYWYRQSLGQGLEFLIYFQGNSAPDKSGLPSDRFSAERTGGSVSTLTIQRTQQEDSAVYLCASSLLWTGSIVFFGQGTRLTVV.

The V and J genes are TRBV29-1 and TRBJ2-3; D is uncertain. The germline gives CDR1 SQVTM, CDR2 ANQGSEA. The V end was cut by 3 bases, the J end by 4 bases, with 11 bases between. The CDR3 consists of 13 residues. DNA of the CDR3: TGCAGCGTTGATCAAGGCGACTCAGATACGCAGTATTTT. Amino acid sequence: CSVDQGDSDTQYF.

The chain uses TRBV18 and TRBJ1-4, with a tentative D call TRBD1 (5 bases). Trimming removed 4 bases at V and 5 bases at J, with 5 bases between. Germline V gene sequence: CDR1 KGHSH, CDR2 LQKENI. The CDR3 covers 12 residues. The CDR3 bases are TGTGCCAGCTCACAGGGGAATGAAAAACTGTTTTTT. Encoded protein: CASSQGNEKLFF.

This chain connects TRBV7-3 to TRBJ2-3; a weak D match, TRBD2 (6 bases). V was trimmed by 0 bases and J by 5 bases, leaving 15 bases between them. The CDR3 is 16 residues long. Germline V gene lookup returns CDR1 SGHTA and CDR2 FQGTGA. This chain's CDR3 is CASSLTGQGRRDTQYF. CDR3 coding DNA: TGTGCCAGCAGCTTAACGGGTCAAGGGAGGAGAGATACGCAGTATTTT. Drawing the rest from reference TRBV7-3 and TRBJ2-3, the complete variable domain is GAGVSQTPSNKVTEKGKYVELRCDPISGHTALYWYRQSLGQGPEFLIYFQGTGAADDSGLPNDRFFAVRPEGSVSTLKIQRTERGDSAVYLCASSLTGQGRRDTQYFGPGTRLTVL.

Concerning this clone itself: Within the sample, other DNA sequences also encode this same CDR3. The chain couples TRBV6-5 to TRBJ2-3; weak D call: TRBD2 (5 bases). CDR1 and CDR2 from the germline V gene are MNHEY and SVGAGI. Trimming pared 7 bases from V and 3 bases from J, leaving 11 bases between. CDR3 size: 13 residues. The CDR3 nucleotides are TGTGCCAGCACCTATCCGGGGACAGATACGCAGTATTTT. Its translation: CASTYPGTDTQYF.

This chain uses TRBV19 with TRBJ1-5; D not certain. CDR1 is LNHDA, CDR2 SQIVND, per germline (reference sequence). CDR3 length equals 13 residues. With 3 bases removed from V and 5 bases from J, the gap between germline ends came to 8 bases. The CDR3 DNA follows: TGTGCCAGTAGTATTGACTGGGATCAGCCCCAGCATTTT. This encodes CASSIDWDQPQHF.